The source of this T cell receptor (beta chain) is a study of shared T cell receptors in the human thymus. V was trimmed by 1 base and J by 4 bases, leaving 14 bases between them. CDR1 MGHRA and CDR2 YSYEKL come from the germline V gene. The CDR3 covers 16 residues. The repertoire was sequenced with immunoSEQ multiplex PCR; TCRdb's copy has only in-frame clones and lacks some. The data show hundreds of thousands of clones, 88% seen once. The same sample was also studied in work on human thymus T cells.

The sample taken for sequencing was thymocytes. This sequence originates from a boy less than two years old with a congenital heart defect. The chain carries TRBV4-1 and TRBJ2-1; D unresolved. CDR3 amino acids: CASSQARSLHYNEQFF. The DNA for the CDR3 is TGCGCCAGCAGCCAAGCGAGGTCGTTACATTACAATGAGCAGTTCTTC.